This section outlines one T cell receptor beta chain sequence together with its context. CDR3 size: 12 residues. V dropped 6 bases and J dropped 5 bases, with 10 bases sitting between them. CDR1 is WSHSY, CDR2 SAAADI, per germline. In the original workflow: Amplification with reference gene primers provided the estimates of nucleated cell counts. Using immunoSEQ multiplex PCR, the repertoire was profiled, and TCRdb retains in-frame clones only, with some absent. V and J calls and clone size are given by that table; D and trimming were obtained from the DNA. The data show approximately 240,000 clones, 80% to 95% seen once. The data were taken from a study of blood T cell repertoires in COVID-19. Study-wide context: The origin of the acute and convalescent COVID-19 samples was the United States, Italy and Spain.

Allocation to cohorts depended on clinical history reported by the participants. Recovery among Cohort 3 donors was established by two negative PCRs, clearance, or symptom resolution. Sequencing input: PBMCs or T cells enriched from blood (not recorded which). The chain has TRBV10-2 and TRBJ1-1; D gene uncertain. The receptor's source is a woman aged 18-29 years who had recovered from COVID-19. CDR3 in amino acids: CASSTGRTEAFF. The CDR3 DNA reads as TGCGCCAGCAGCACGGGGAGGACTGAAGCTTTCTTT.